This TCR beta chain appears in the sequencing data of a study of T cell responses to AZD1222 COVID-19 vaccine. Overall study results and limits: Nearly half of spike-specific TCRs reportedly target variant regions that are unmutated in the B.1.351 and B.1.1.7 variants.

The CDR3 runs to 12 residues. The germline V gene encodes CDR1 SQVTM and CDR2 ANQGSEA. Trimming cost V 4 bases and J 2 bases, with 8 bases left between them. This clone was counted only a few times. Its matching antigen is unknown. Other nucleotide sequences from this sample produce the same CDR3. Some clones are missing from TCRdb's copy, which holds only in-frame ones; the method was immunoSEQ multiplex PCR. The sample lists some 140,000 clones, around 90% occurring once. This TCR came from an adult in good health. The V and J genes are TRBV29-1 and TRBJ1-1; D is uncertain. Sequencing used peripheral blood, obtained on day 0 of AZD1222 vaccination. CDR3 amino acids: CSVGRVNTEAFF. The DNA for the CDR3 is TGCAGCGTTGGAAGAGTAAACACTGAAGCTTTCTTT. The variable domain in full, with the rest retrieved from reference TRBV29-1 and TRBJ1-1, is SAVISQKPSRDICQRGTSLTIQCQVDSQVTMMFWYRQQPGQSLTLIATANQGSEATYESGFVIDKFPISRPNLTFSTLTVSNMSPEDSSIYLCSVGRVNTEAFFGQGTRLTVV.